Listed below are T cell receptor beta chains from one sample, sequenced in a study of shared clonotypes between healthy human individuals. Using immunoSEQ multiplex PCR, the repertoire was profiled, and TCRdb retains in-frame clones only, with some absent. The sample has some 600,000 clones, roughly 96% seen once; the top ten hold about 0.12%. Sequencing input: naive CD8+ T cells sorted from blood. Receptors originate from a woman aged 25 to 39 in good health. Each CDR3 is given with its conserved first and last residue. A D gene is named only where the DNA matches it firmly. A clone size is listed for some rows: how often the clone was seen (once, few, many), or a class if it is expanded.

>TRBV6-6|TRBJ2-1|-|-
CASSPTTVGWVHEQFF
TGTGCCAGCAGTCCTACCACCGTGGGCTGGGTCCATGAGCAGTTCTTC
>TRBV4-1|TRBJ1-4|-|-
CASSQAGTDEKLFF
TGCGCCAGCAGCCAAGCCGGGACTGATGAAAAACTGTTTTTT
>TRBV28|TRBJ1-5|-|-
CASSLVRQDRYSNQPQHF
TGTGCCAGCAGTTTAGTACGACAGGACAGATATAGCAATCAGCCCCAGCATTTT
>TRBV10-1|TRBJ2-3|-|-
CASSDWNPTDTQYF
TGCGCCAGCAGTGACTGGAACCCCACAGATACGCAGTATTTT
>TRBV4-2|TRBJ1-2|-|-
CASSQTVNYGYTF
TGTGCCAGCAGCCAGACAGTTAACTATGGCTACACCTTC
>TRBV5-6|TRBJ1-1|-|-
CASSQEGSIEAFF
TGTGCCAGCAGCCAGGAGGGGTCGATTGAAGCTTTCTTT
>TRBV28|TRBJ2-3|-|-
CASTSGSTDTQYF
TGTGCCAGCACTAGTGGTAGCACAGATACGCAGTATTTT
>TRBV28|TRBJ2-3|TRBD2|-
CASSFQPGLAGTDTQYF
TGTGCCAGCAGTTTCCAACCCGGACTAGCGGGAACAGATACGCAGTATTTT
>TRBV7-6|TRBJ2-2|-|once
CASSLVRWGTGELFF
TGTGCCAGCAGCTTAGTACGATGGGGCACCGGGGAGCTGTTTTTT
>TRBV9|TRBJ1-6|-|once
CASSVGVGTENSPLHF
TGTGCCAGCAGCGTTGGAGTGGGGACGGAAAATTCACCCCTCCACTTT
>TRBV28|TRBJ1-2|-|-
CASSFGFRDMNDGYTF
TGTGCCAGCAGTTTTGGTTTCCGGGACATGAACGATGGCTACACCTTC
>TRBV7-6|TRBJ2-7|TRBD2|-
CASSSNPLREGLYEQYF
TGTGCCAGCAGCTCAAACCCTTTGCGGGAGGGTTTGTACGAGCAGTACTTC
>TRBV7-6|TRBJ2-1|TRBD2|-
CASSFSPPGTSGSHEQFF
TGTGCCAGCAGCTTTTCCCCACCAGGGACTAGCGGGAGCCATGAGCAGTTCTTC
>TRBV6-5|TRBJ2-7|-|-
CASSYSHEQYF
TGTGCCAGCAGTTACTCCCACGAGCAGTACTTC
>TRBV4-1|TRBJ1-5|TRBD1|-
CASSPSRQGGQPQHF
TGCGCCAGCAGCCCGTCAAGACAGGGTGGTCAGCCCCAGCATTTT
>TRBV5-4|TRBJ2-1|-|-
CASSMDGGRNSYNEQFF
TGTGCCAGCAGCATGGACGGGGGGCGGAACTCCTACAATGAGCAGTTCTTC
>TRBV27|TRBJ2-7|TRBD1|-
CASRTGTGFHEQYF
TGTGCCAGCAGAACCGGGACAGGGTTCCACGAGCAGTACTTC